This T cell receptor (beta chain) was profiled in a study of radiotherapy plus CTLA-4 blockade in lung cancer. Broader study findings: Blood TCR clones of tumor origin expanded after radiotherapy plus ipilimumab. Early shifts in blood T cell clones, with interferon-beta, reportedly predicted response best.

On this clone itself: The antigen is not known.

CDR3 size: 14 residues. Germline CDR1 SGHRS, CDR2 YFSETQ. V gave up 4 bases and J gave up 4 bases; unmatched junction bases: 5. Clones were read by immunoSEQ multiplex PCR, and TCRdb kept only the in-frame ones, dropping some. The sample has 110,000 or so clones, about four fifths seen once; the top ten hold approximately 4.7%. CTLA-4 blockade using ipilimumab, together with focal radiation, was received by patients with chemo-refractory metastatic non-small-cell lung cancer. The sample in question was peripheral blood, obtained from a patient treated with radiotherapy plus ipilimumab. The sequence was obtained from a human donor with non-small cell lung cancer who had a partial response to radiotherapy plus ipilimumab. The chain couples TRBV5-1 to TRBJ2-3; TRBD1 matches at 8 bases. The CDR3 DNA sequence: TGCGCCAGCAGCCGGACAGGGTTCCCAGATACGCAGTATTTT. Amino acids: CASSRTGFPDTQYF.